This is a list of T cell receptor beta chains from one sample in a study of Graves' ophthalmopathy and Graves' hyperthyroidism. TCRdb called the multiplex PCR reads again in MiXCR, with one record for every CDR3 protein. The profile covers approximately 540,000 distinct CDR3 sequences, with under 40% appearing a single time and around 4% taken by the ten largest. Sequenced input: peripheral blood or thyroid tissue (not recorded which). These TCRs come from an adult man with Graves' hyperthyroidism. CDR3s include the opening cysteine and the closing phenylalanine or tryptophan. A D gene is named only where the DNA matches it firmly. Clone size is stated in some rows and not others, as once, few, many or a class when expanded.

V gene: TRBV19
J gene: TRBJ1-1
clone size: many
D gene: .
CDR3 protein: CASSAGSETEAFF
CDR3 DNA: TGTGCCAGTTCCGCAGGGTCGGAAACTGAAGCTTTCTTT

V gene: TRBV2
J gene: TRBJ1-2
clone size: .
D gene: .
CDR3 protein: CASLETGGYTF
CDR3 DNA: TGTGCCAGCTTAGAGACAGGAGGCTACACCTTC

V gene: TRBV28
J gene: TRBJ2-7
clone size: few
D gene: TRBD1
CDR3 protein: CASGRQGYEQYF
CDR3 DNA: TGTGCCAGCGGTAGACAGGGCTACGAGCAGTACTTC

V gene: TRBV24-1
J gene: TRBJ2-5
clone size: many
D gene: TRBD2
CDR3 protein: CATSDLAGERGTQYF
CDR3 DNA: TGTGCCACCAGTGATCTAGCGGGAGAAAGGGGGACCCAGTACTTC

V gene: TRBV7-6
J gene: TRBJ2-6
clone size: .
D gene: TRBD2
CDR3 protein: CASSLRTSPRISGANVLTF
CDR3 DNA: TGTGCCAGCAGCCTCCGGACTAGCCCTCGGATCTCTGGGGCCAACGTCCTGACTTTC

V gene: TRBV6-1
J gene: TRBJ1-5
clone size: many
D gene: .
CDR3 protein: CASSVQSNQPQHF
CDR3 DNA: TGTGCCAGCAGTGTTCAGAGCAATCAGCCCCAGCATTTT

V gene: TRBV20-1
J gene: TRBJ2-5
clone size: many
D gene: .
CDR3 protein: CSAREGETQYF
CDR3 DNA: TGCAGTGCTCGAGAGGGAGAGACCCAGTACTTC

V gene: TRBV7-9
J gene: TRBJ1-2
clone size: many
D gene: TRBD1
CDR3 protein: CASTQDRVNYGYTF
CDR3 DNA: TGTGCCAGCACCCAGGACAGGGTCAACTATGGCTACACCTTC

V gene: TRBV2
J gene: TRBJ2-7
clone size: many
D gene: TRBD1
CDR3 protein: CASSGTSTGGASYEQYF
CDR3 DNA: TGTGCCAGCAGCGGCACTTCAACAGGGGGCGCCTCCTACGAGCAGTACTTC

V gene: TRBV29-1
J gene: TRBJ1-2
clone size: once
D gene: .
CDR3 protein: CSVALGGQGYTF
CDR3 DNA: TGCAGCGTTGCCCTCGGAGGCCAGGGCTACACCTTC

V gene: TRBV7-9
J gene: TRBJ1-1
clone size: many
D gene: .
CDR3 protein: CASRQGETEAFF
CDR3 DNA: TGTGCCAGCAGGCAGGGAGAGACTGAAGCTTTCTTT

V gene: TRBV29-1
J gene: TRBJ2-5
clone size: many
D gene: .
CDR3 protein: CSVAGTKETQYF
CDR3 DNA: TGCAGCGTTGCCGGGACAAAAGAGACCCAGTACTTC

V gene: TRBV6-5
J gene: TRBJ1-5
clone size: many
D gene: TRBD1
CDR3 protein: CASSSGQVGQPQHF
CDR3 DNA: TGTGCCAGCAGCTCGGGACAGGTGGGTCAGCCCCAGCATTTT

V gene: TRBV5-1
J gene: TRBJ1-1
clone size: many
D gene: TRBD1
CDR3 protein: CASSDRAMNTEAFF
CDR3 DNA: TGCGCCAGCAGCGACAGGGCAATGAACACTGAAGCTTTCTTT

V gene: TRBV20-1
J gene: TRBJ1-5
clone size: .
D gene: .
CDR3 protein: CSARGTGGNQSQHF
CDR3 DNA: TGCAGTGCTAGGGGTACTGGGGGCAATCAGTCCCAGCATTTT

V gene: TRBV19
J gene: TRBJ1-2
clone size: many
D gene: .
CDR3 protein: CASSMPEEYGYTF
CDR3 DNA: TGTGCCAGTAGTATGCCAGAAGAATATGGCTACACCTTC